The sample holds a few counts of the clone carrying this TCR beta chain. Its target is unknown. This specimen belongs to a study of tumor-infiltrating lymphocytes in primary liver carcinoma. Overall study findings and caveats: Tumor-adjacent and tumor-blood pairs shared a smaller degree of overlap than tumor region pairs. Tumor tissue displayed a significantly greater top-250-clone fraction than blood (p = 0.039).

The germline CDR1 and CDR2 sequences are MDHEN and SYDVKM. V was pared by 8 bases and J by 7 bases, with 9 bases between. This CDR3 spans 11 amino acids. Synthesis of TCR beta cDNA was carried out from around 500 ng total RNA with a constant-region primer. Libraries covering TCR beta were generated through three nested multiplex PCR rounds (using a slightly modified ARM-PCR). Forward primers for TRBV1-TRBV30 and a C-beta reverse primer served the first two PCR rounds, at about 10 cycles each. TCRdb recomputed calls from the multiplex PCR reads with MiXCR, one row per CDR3 protein. The data show roughly 57,000 distinct CDR3 sequences, about two thirds seen once. Total RNA and DNA came together from approximately 22-30 mg of bulk tissue without cell sorting. Every single tumor sample held over 85% viable tumor cells.

This sequence joins TRBV28 and TRBJ2-1; the D is unclear. Sequenced input: liver tumor tissue from sampling region 2. As to subset: tumor region T2, inferior pole. The receptor was derived from a man aged 35 to 55 with primary liver carcinoma and hepatitis B virus infection. CDR3 protein: CASGIRNEQFF. CDR3 sequence (DNA): TGTGCCAGCGGAATCAGGAATGAGCAGTTCTTC. Looking up the rest from reference TRBV28 and TRBJ2-1 gives the full variable domain: DVKVTQSSRYLVKRTGEKVFLECVQDMDHENMFWYRQDPGLGLRLIYFSYDVKMKEKGDIPEGYSVSREKKERFSLILESASTNQTSMYLCASGIRNEQFFGPGTRLTVL.